This record covers a single TCR beta chain. Treatment reported: randomized to nivolumab then ipilimumab (arm A) or the reverse (arm B). From thawed PBMCs, live CD3+CD8+ cells negative for CD19 and CD56 were sorted. Sequencing used immunoSEQ multiplex PCR; TCRdb keeps in-frame clones, though not all of them. The table includes about 27,000 clones, approximately 77% detected once. The record originates from a study of sequential checkpoint blockade in melanoma. About the research overall: Patients were randomized 1:1 to nivolumab-then-ipilimumab or ipilimumab-then-nivolumab first-line. Maintenance nivolumab came after either treatment sequence.

CDR3 length equals 16 residues. Trimming removed 4 bases at V and 4 bases at J, with 19 bases between. In germline, CDR1 is SGDLS, CDR2 YYNGEE. The chain joins TRBV9 to TRBJ2-3, with D possibly matching TRBD2 (5 bases). The sequence was obtained from a human donor with melanoma. The sample here was CD8+ T cells sorted from blood (inferred from file names), taken from a patient given nivolumab and ipilimumab in sequence. The CDR3 sequence: CASSSNIVHSADTQYF. The CDR3 region has the DNA TGTGCCAGCAGCAGCAACATCGTCCATAGCGCAGATACGCAGTATTTT.